Listed here is a single T cell receptor beta chain. PCR employed 60 Vbeta and 13 Jbeta primers. Data came from immunoSEQ multiplex PCR; TCRdb stores just in-frame clones and leaves some out. This table has under 200,000 clones, 84% appearing once. V shed 4 bases, J shed 2 bases, and the junction held 6 bases outside the gene matches. The CDR3 loop spans 14 amino acids. Germline assignment: CDR1 SGHNT and CDR2 YYREEE (reference sequence). This specimen belongs to a study of cytomegalovirus exposure and HLA in healthy donors. The TCR comes from a woman between 50 and 59 years old in good health and CMV-seropositive. Material for sequencing was PBMCs. The chain is built from TRBV5-4 and TRBJ2-7; 7 nucleotides agree with TRBD1. CDR3 in DNA: TGTGCCAGCAGCAGTCGACAGGGCCCCTACGAGCAGTACTTC. Its translation is CASSSRQGPYEQYF.